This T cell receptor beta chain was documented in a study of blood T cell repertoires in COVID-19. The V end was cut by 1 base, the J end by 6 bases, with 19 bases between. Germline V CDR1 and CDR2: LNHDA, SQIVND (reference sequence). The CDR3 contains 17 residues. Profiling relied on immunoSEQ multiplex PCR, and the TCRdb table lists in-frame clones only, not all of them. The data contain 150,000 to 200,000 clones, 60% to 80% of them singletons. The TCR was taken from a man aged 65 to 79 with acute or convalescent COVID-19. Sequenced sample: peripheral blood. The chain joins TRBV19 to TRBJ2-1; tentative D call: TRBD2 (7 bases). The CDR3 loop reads CASSIVRGGLWGNEQFF. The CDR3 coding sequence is TGTGCCAGTAGTATAGTCCGCGGGGGCCTCTGGGGCAATGAGCAGTTCTTC.